The next 21 T cell receptor beta chains were all read from a single sample in a study of tumor and adjacent non-tumor tissue in lung cancer. RNA was extracted from bulk tissue without any cell sorting. More than 3 cm separated this lung sample from the edge of the tumor. Three rounds of nested PCR, following a modified ARM-PCR protocol, produced the TCRbeta library. TCRdb reprocessed the multiplex PCR reads with MiXCR, giving one entry per CDR3 protein. The sample records some 47,000 distinct CDR3 sequences, roughly 60% being singletons. Sequenced: distant non-tumor lung tissue. The receptors come from a middle-aged woman with non-small cell lung cancer.

V and J are TRBV29-1 and TRBJ2-7, with 10 bases fitting TRBD1. J gave up 5 bases and V 5 bases, and 12 bases lay outside the gene matches. This CDR3 has 15 amino acids. The germline gives CDR1 SQVTM, CDR2 ANQGSEA. The CDR3 is CSVSSWDRGIDEQYF. CDR3 in DNA: TGCAGCGTTTCATCCTGGGACAGGGGTATCGACGAGCAGTACTTC.

This clonotype was counted ten times or more. This chain uses TRBV4-2 with TRBJ2-3; a weak D match, TRBD2 (6 bases). CDR3 length: 16 residues. Germline loops: CDR1 LGHNA, CDR2 YNFKEQ. Between the trimmed V and J ends, which lost 1 base and 0 bases, there was a span of 11 bases. This chain's CDR3 is CASSQGTKASTDTQYF. In DNA, the CDR3 is TGTGCCAGCAGCCAAGGGACTAAAGCTAGCACAGATACGCAGTATTTT.

This clonotype showed up just a few times. A much larger clone differs by one base, so this may be a read error. V is TRBV12-3 or TRBV12-4 and J is TRBJ1-1, with D possibly TRBD1 on 5 matching bases. V shed 3 bases and J shed 8 bases, with 10 bases lying between them. The CDR3 extends over 12 amino acids. This CDR3 is CASSLGGAEAFF. In DNA form, the CDR3 reads TGTGCCAGCAGTTTGGGCGGGGCCGAAGCTTTCTTT.

This clonotype turned up a few times. A much larger clone differs by one base, so this may be a read error. This chain links TRBV30 with TRBJ1-2; D is possibly TRBD1 (5 bases). Germline CDR1 reads GTSNPN; CDR2 reads SVGIG (reference sequence). Trimming took off 5 bases at V and 2 bases at J, with 21 bases between the two ends. The CDR3 is made up of 16 amino acids. CDR3 nucleotide sequence: TGTGCCTGGTGTGGAGAGTTCGACAGTCAAAACTATGGCTACACCTTC. Protein: CAWCGEFDSQNYGYTF.

In the case of this clonotype: A much larger clone differs by one base, so this may be a read error. The chain uses TRBV5-1 and TRBJ2-1; D may be TRBD1 or TRBD2 (7 bases each). The CDR3 runs 15 residues. The V and J ends lost 2 bases and 12 bases respectively, with 21 bases between them. Germline V gene sequence: CDR1 SGHRS, CDR2 YFSETQ. In nucleotides, the CDR3 is TGCGCCAGCAGCTTCTCGGGACAGCGGGGAATGGTGCAGTTCTTC. Its translation is CASSFSGQRGMVQFF.

About this clonotype itself: The junction departs from germline at one end; a sequencing error may be responsible. The J gene is TRBJ2-7, the V gene TRBV6-1; a weak D match, TRBD1 (5 bases). Germline-derived CDR1 and CDR2 are MNHNS and SASEGT. The CDR3 contains 11 residues. DNA for the CDR3: TGTGCCAGCTCGGACAAGACAGTAGGGAACTTC. It yields the protein CASSDKTVGNF.

The genes are TRBV6-5 and TRBJ1-1; D remains unclear. Deletions cut 8 bases from V and 6 bases from J, with 16 bases between. From germline, CDR1 is MNHEY and CDR2 SVGAGI. The CDR3 sequence is 13 residues long. The chain's CDR3 is CASRDRASSEAFF. The CDR3 DNA sequence: TGTGCCAGCCGGGATAGGGCAAGCTCTGAAGCTTTCTTT.

This clonotype was seen once. The conserved phenylalanine or tryptophan normally closing the CDR3 is absent here, so this likely arose from a read error. V gene TRBV11-3 combines with J gene TRBJ2-1; no firm D call. The CDR3 loop spans 13 amino acids. Germline CDR1 is SGHNT and CDR2 is YENEEA. CDR3 region: CTSSSGRVHEQFS. DNA of the CDR3: TGTACCAGCAGTTCCGGACGGGTCCATGAGCAGTTCTCC.

V usage is TRBV11-3 and J usage is TRBJ2-2; D is uncertain. The CDR3 is made up of 14 amino acids. Trimming removed 11 bases at V and 0 bases at J, with 13 bases between. Germline CDR1 is SGHNT and CDR2 is YENEEA. The CDR3 nucleotides are TGTGCCGGCGGTGGAAGCGCGAACACCGGGGAGCTGTTTTTT. Translated: CAGGGSANTGELFF.

This clonotype is termed medium-sized. The rearrangement uses TRBV5-4 and TRBJ1-2; tentatively, D is TRBD1 (6 bases). Looked up from germline, CDR1 is SGHNT and CDR2 is YYREEE (reference sequence). The CDR3 extends over 16 amino acids. Trimming removed 5 bases at V and 1 base at J, with 18 bases between. CDR3 DNA: TGTGCCAGCAGTCTTTTTACAGGGTCCCATAACTATGGCTACACCTTC. This encodes CASSLFTGSHNYGYTF.

As for this clonotype: A much larger clone is a single base away; this may be a read error. Here the CDR3 omits its conserved ending phenylalanine or tryptophan, so a read error is the likely source. The chain carries TRBV20-1 and TRBJ2-7; TRBD1 matches at 10 bases. Germline V lookup: CDR1 DFQATT, CDR2 SNEGSKA (reference sequence). The V and J ends lost 3 bases and 5 bases, in that order; junction bases with no gene match: 4. This CDR3 has 13 residues. CDR3 nucleotide sequence: TGCAGTGCTAGTGACAGGGGGCACCACGAGCAGTACCTC. The encoded protein is CSASDRGHHEQYL.

This clonotype appeared many times. CDR3: CSARSGLIEQYF. As DNA, the CDR3 is TGCAGTGCTAGAAGCGGACTAATCGAGCAGTACTTC. The chain links TRBV20-1 to TRBJ2-7; possible D gene TRBD2, 6 bases. The CDR3 loop spans 12 amino acids. The V and J ends lost 2 bases and 6 bases respectively, with 11 bases between them. Germline CDR1 and CDR2: DFQATT and SNEGSKA (reference sequence).

The rearrangement joins TRBV1 to TRBJ2-5; the table's D call of TRBD2 was not tested on the DNA. TRBV1 is a known pseudogene. CDR3 length: 17 amino acids. DNA for the CDR3: TGCACCAGCAGCCAAGATTCGGCTAGCGGATACCAAGAGACCCAGTACTTC. This sequence encodes CTSSQDSASGYQETQYF.

This clonotype was seen only a few times. V and J are TRBV7-3 and TRBJ2-1; D call uncertain. V was clipped by 0 bases and J by 10 bases, with 7 bases between them. The CDR3 is 12 residues long. The V gene's germline CDR1 is SGHTA and CDR2 FQGTGA. This CDR3 is CASSLTPREQFF. In nucleotides, the CDR3 is TGTGCCAGCAGCTTAACGCCCCGCGAGCAGTTCTTC.

Points on this clonotype: In this CDR3 the conserved last residue, phenylalanine or tryptophan, is missing, so a read error is likely. The rearrangement joins TRBV11-3 to TRBJ2-7; possibly TRBD2 for D (5 bases). This CDR3 spans 12 amino acids. Germline CDR1 is SGHNT and CDR2 is YENEEA. V was pared by 1 base and J by 6 bases, with 7 bases between. The CDR3 region has the DNA TGTGCCAGCAGCTTAGTACGGGGCGAGCAGTACCTC. Its protein product is CASSLVRGEQYL.

About this clonotype itself: This clone may be a read error of a much larger clone one base away. The rearrangement joins TRBV5-4 to TRBJ2-1; 8 nucleotides agree with TRBD2. The CDR3 is 19 residues long. Germline CDR1 SGHNT, CDR2 YYREEE (reference sequence). CDR3 nucleotides: TGTGCCAGCAGCTTGCCCCGAGCGGGAGTAGGGTCCTCCTACAATAAGCAGTTCTTC. Its protein product is CASSLPRAGVGSSYNKQFF. The complete variable domain, with remaining parts taken from reference TRBV5-4 and TRBJ2-1, reads ETGVTQSPTHLIKTRGQQVTLRCSSQSGHNTVSWYQQALGQGPQFIFQYYREEENGRGNFPPRFSGLQFPNYSSELNVNALELDDSALYLCASSLPRAGVGSSYNKQFFGPGTRLTVL.

This clonotype has more than one count but fewer than ten. The chain is built from TRBV30 and TRBJ2-7; the D gene is possibly TRBD2 (6 bases). This CDR3 comprises 12 residues. The germline V gene has CDR1 GTSNPN and CDR2 SVGIG (reference sequence). V was cut by 1 base and J by 3 bases, with 7 bases left in between. The CDR3 loop is CAWSGSGYEQYF. The CDR3 region has the DNA TGTGCCTGGAGTGGTAGCGGCTACGAGCAGTACTTC.

Comment on this clonotype: Sequence at one end of the junction differs from germline and may be a read error. The chain combines TRBV6-5 with TRBJ1-1; D is unclear. CDR1 MNHEY and CDR2 SVGAGI come from the germline V gene. The CDR3 consists of 13 residues. The CDR3 loop is CASSDGPAREVFF. The CDR3 DNA sequence: TGTGCCAGCAGTGATGGGCCAGCTCGAGAAGTTTTCTTT.

This clonotype has a handful of counts. Germline is not matched at one junction end, which may reflect a read error. CDR3 DNA: TGTGCCAGTAGTGAACGTTGGACAGGGCGCACAGATACGCAGTATTTT. Its translation: CASSERWTGRTDTQYF. The rearrangement joins TRBV6-1 to TRBJ2-3; TRBD1 aligns across 8 bases. Germline V lookup: CDR1 MNHNS, CDR2 SASEGT. The CDR3 is 16 residues long.

This clonotype occurred a few times. The CDR3 end shows no conserved phenylalanine or tryptophan, and so a read error is likely. No DNA is shown, since the ends of the CDR3 on it are uncertain; the CDR3 is the one TCRdb lists. The chain links TRBV11-3 to TRBJ2-7; TRBD1 is taken as the D call from the table, unchecked against the DNA. Germline-derived CDR1 and CDR2 are SGHNT and YENEEA. The CDR3 is made up of 15 amino acids, end residues included. The CDR3 protein is CASSLDPPLWRGGAT.

On this clonotype itself: The CDR3 does not close with the conserved phenylalanine or tryptophan, likely indicating a read error. The J gene is TRBJ1-2, the V gene TRBV7-9; possible D gene TRBD1, 5 bases. CDR3 length: 14 residues. In germline, CDR1 is SEHNR, CDR2 FQNEAQ (reference sequence). V lost 5 bases, J lost 1 base, and 11 bases lay in between. CDR3 amino acids: CASSDWTLNYGYTS. CDR3 DNA: TGTGCCAGCAGCGACTGGACACTTAACTATGGCTACACCTCC.